This passage covers 30 T cell receptor beta chains from one sample sequenced in a study of T cells in Graves' hyperthyroidism and ophthalmopathy. TCR beta CDR3 region amplification was performed from RNA transcripts. A first-round RT-PCR of the TCR CDR3 used the HTBI primer set. TCRdb used MiXCR to reprocess the multiplex PCR reads, holding one entry per CDR3 protein. The data contain around 440,000 distinct CDR3 sequences, 15% to 19% of them singletons. Sample: blood. These TCRs come from a woman between 18 and 29 years old with Graves' hyperthyroidism.

This clonotype has at least ten counts. The junction differs from germline at one of its ends, possibly a read error. This chain uses TRBV29-1 with TRBJ2-1; D is possibly TRBD2 (7 bases). The CDR3 has 15 amino acids. From germline, CDR1 is SQVTM and CDR2 ANQGSEA. The CDR3: CSVERTGGSHNEQFF. Here the CDR3 DNA reads TGCAGCGTTGAAAGGACGGGGGGCTCCCACAATGAGCAGTTCTTC.

This clonotype was observed at least ten times. The chain links TRBV5-1 to TRBJ2-3; possible D gene TRBD2, 5 bases. Germline assignment: CDR1 SGHRS and CDR2 YFSETQ. The length of the CDR3 is 15 residues. Trimming took 3 bases from V and 2 from J, leaving 13 bases between them. Here the CDR3 reads CASSSGVALTDTQYF. In nucleotides, the CDR3 is TGCGCCAGCAGCTCCGGGGTAGCGCTCACAGATACGCAGTATTTT.

The chain recombines TRBV5-5 with TRBJ2-2; D may be TRBD1 (8 bases). Germline CDR1 reads SGHKS; CDR2 reads YYEKEE (reference sequence). Trimming removed 5 bases from V and 0 bases from J, with 26 bases in between. The CDR3 covers 20 residues. The CDR3 sequence is CASSRTGRGGMAANTGELFF. CDR3 DNA: TGTGCCAGCAGTCGGACAGGGCGCGGGGGAATGGCGGCGAACACCGGGGAGCTGTTTTTT.

In its sample, this clonotype was seen many times. The V gene is TRBV7-2, the J gene TRBJ2-1; 7 positions agree with TRBD2. Trimming cost V 1 base and J 8 bases; bases outside gene matches: 8. CDR1 is SGHTA, CDR2 FQGNSA, per germline. This CDR3 spans 15 amino acids. CDR3: CASSLVGGSRYEQFF. The DNA for the CDR3 is TGTGCCAGCAGCTTAGTGGGCGGGAGTAGGTATGAGCAGTTCTTC.

This clonotype was detected a few times. The chain links TRBV20-1 to TRBJ2-7; weak D call: TRBD1 (7 bases). CDR1 is DFQATT and CDR2 is SNEGSKA in the germline V gene (reference sequence). V was shortened by 6 bases and J by 2 bases, with 11 bases between the two germline ends. CDR3 length: 12 amino acids. CDR3 region: CSAAGGTYEQYF. CDR3 DNA sequence: TGCAGTGCGGCAGGGGGGACCTACGAGCAGTACTTC.

This clonotype was seen repeatedly, ten times or more. V is TRBV5-1 and J is TRBJ2-6; TRBD1 aligns across 11 bases. There are 17 residues in the CDR3. V gave up 4 bases and J gave up 3 bases; unmatched junction bases: 6. CDR1 and CDR2 (germline): SGHRS, YFSETQ. CDR3: CASSLGQGASGANVLTF. The CDR3 DNA is TGCGCCAGCAGCCTCGGACAGGGGGCAAGTGGGGCCAACGTCCTGACTTTC.

The chain carries TRBV20-1 and TRBJ1-1; the match to TRBD1 covers 12 bases. Trimming at V came to 3 bases and at J to 5 bases, leaving 4 bases not matched to a gene. The germline V gene has CDR1 DFQATT and CDR2 SNEGSKA (reference sequence). The CDR3 sequence is 14 residues long. The chain's CDR3 is CSASRDRGRTEAFF. In nucleotides, the CDR3 is TGCAGTGCTAGCCGGGACAGGGGGCGGACTGAAGCTTTCTTT.

The chain employs TRBV7-3 and TRBJ2-7, with D tentatively TRBD1 (5 bases). CDR1 is SGHTA, CDR2 FQGTGA, per germline. The CDR3 has 13 residues. V dropped 1 base and J dropped 7 bases, with 11 bases sitting between them. The CDR3, as DNA: TGTGCCAGCAGCTTAATCGGCAAGGGGGAGCAGTACTTC. It translates to CASSLIGKGEQYF.

This chain uses TRBV9 with TRBJ1-5; possible D gene TRBD1, 5 bases. Germline V CDR1 and CDR2: SGDLS, YYNGEE. V lost 4 bases, J lost 1 base, and 15 bases lay in between. This CDR3 has 16 residues. The CDR3 sequence is CASSPAGDESNQPQHF. CDR3 sequence (DNA): TGTGCCAGCAGCCCAGCCGGGGACGAAAGCAATCAGCCCCAGCATTTT.

The CDR3 DNA reads as TGTGCCAGTAGTATCCATGATGGGAGGACTGAAGCTTTCTTT. Amino acids: CASSIHDGRTEAFF. This chain joins TRBV19 and TRBJ1-1; unclear D gene. The ends were cut back, 3 bases at V and 5 bases at J, with 13 bases in the middle. CDR1 is LNHDA and CDR2 is SQIVND in the germline V gene (reference sequence). This CDR3 region has 14 residues.

This clonotype showed up many times. V usage is TRBV12-3 or TRBV12-4 and J usage is TRBJ1-5, with no clear D. The CDR3 covers 13 residues. The V and J ends lost 1 base and 4 bases respectively, with 5 bases between them. As DNA, the CDR3 is TGTGCCAGCAGTTTAGAGGAAAATCAGCCCCAGCATTTT. It codes for CASSLEENQPQHF.

This clonotype was counted once. Given a much more abundant clone one base away, this may be a read error. V and J are TRBV13 and TRBJ2-1; tentatively, D is TRBD2 (6 bases). With 6 bases removed from V and 5 bases from J, the gap between germline ends came to 14 bases. Germline CDR1 is PRHDT and CDR2 is FYEKMQ (reference sequence). CDR3 length: 14 amino acids. The CDR3 loop is CASSSTGGNNEQFF. The CDR3 DNA reads TGTGCCAGCAGTTCAACCGGCGGGAACAATGAGCAGTTCTTC.

In this sample, this clonotype turned up a few times. The chain employs TRBV10-2 and TRBJ2-2; perhaps TRBD2 as D (6 bases). CDR1 and CDR2 (germline): WSHSY, SAAADI. CDR3 size: 14 residues. The ends were cut back, 7 bases at V and 5 bases at J, with 14 bases in the middle. Written as DNA, the CDR3 is TGCGCCAGCACTGGGGGAGGAGAAACCGGGGAGCTGTTTTTT. Protein sequence: CASTGGGETGELFF.

Remarks on this clonotype: A clone one base away is much larger, so this may be a read error. The V and J genes are TRBV4-1 and TRBJ1-2; D gene uncertain. Trimming took off 3 bases at V and 8 bases at J, with 10 bases between the two ends. The CDR3 totals 12 residues. The germline CDR1 and CDR2 sequences are MGHRA and YSYEKL. The CDR3 here is CASSQKVGGYTF. In DNA, the CDR3 is TGCGCCAGCAGCCAGAAGGTGGGAGGCTACACCTTC.

The chain employs TRBV6-1 and TRBJ2-2; D unresolved. Germline V CDR1 and CDR2: MNHNS, SASEGT. The V and J ends lost 3 bases and 1 base respectively, with 9 bases between them. This CDR3 is 15 amino acids long. CDR3 residues: CASSDLERNTGELFF. The CDR3 DNA is TGTGCCAGCAGTGATCTGGAGAGGAACACCGGGGAGCTGTTTTTT.

This clonotype has ten or more counts. The V and J genes are TRBV7-9 and TRBJ2-7, with 8 nucleotides matching TRBD1. Per germline, CDR1 SEHNR and CDR2 FQNEAQ (reference sequence). The CDR3 runs to 14 residues. V shed 5 bases and J 7 bases; nucleotides not matched to a gene: 10. The CDR3 coding sequence is TGTGCCAGCAGCCTACAGGGGGGCTTCGGAGAGCAGTACTTC. Amino acids: CASSLQGGFGEQYF.

This clonotype occurred a few times. V gene TRBV5-8 combines with J gene TRBJ1-4; D remains unclear. Trimming pared 4 bases from V and 4 bases from J, leaving 17 bases between. CDR1 SGHTS and CDR2 YDEGEE come from the germline V gene. The CDR3 spans 16 residues. The CDR3 DNA sequence: TGTGCCAGCAGCCCCGGTGGAGGTGGGAGTAATGAAAAACTGTTTTTT. Protein: CASSPGGGGSNEKLFF.

This clonotype occurred many times. V usage is TRBV27 and J usage is TRBJ2-2; 8 nucleotides align to TRBD1. J lost 6 bases, V lost 5 bases, and 5 bases had no gene match. The CDR3 spans 14 residues. The germline V gene encodes CDR1 MNHEY and CDR2 SMNVEV (reference sequence). In DNA, the CDR3 is TGTGCCAGCAGTCCACTACAGGGGGCCGGGGAGCTGTTTTTT. It is translated as CASSPLQGAGELFF.

This clonotype was counted only a few times. CDR3 bases: TGTGCCAGCTCCCTAAGGTCCGGGCTCCAAGAGACCCAGTACTTC. This gives the protein CASSLRSGLQETQYF. This chain connects TRBV12-3 or TRBV12-4 to TRBJ2-5, with D unclear. This CDR3 contains 15 residues. The V gene lost 8 bases and the J gene lost 1 base, with 17 bases spanning the gap.

This clonotype was recorded at least ten times. J is TRBJ1-2 and V is TRBV20-1; D is possibly TRBD1 (6 bases). The CDR3 has 15 amino acids. Trimming removed 3 bases from V and 0 bases from J, with 14 bases in between. CDR1 and CDR2 (germline): DFQATT, SNEGSKA (reference sequence). CDR3 coding DNA: TGCAGTGCTAGTTCAGGGGACGGAGCTAACTATGGCTACACCTTC. This sequence encodes CSASSGDGANYGYTF.

The rearrangement links TRBV4-1 to TRBJ2-5; no clear D gene. Trimming pared 1 base from V and 1 base from J, leaving 7 bases between. The CDR3 runs 14 residues. Germline CDR1 reads MGHRA; CDR2 reads YSYEKL. The CDR3 DNA reads TGCGCCAGCAGCCAAGTCCGGAGCCAAGAGACCCAGTACTTC. This gives the protein CASSQVRSQETQYF.

This clonotype was observed at least ten times. This sequence joins TRBV28 and TRBJ2-1; the D gene is possibly TRBD1 (6 bases). The germline V and J ends were trimmed by 6 bases and 0 bases, with 15 bases remaining between them. Germline assignment: CDR1 MDHEN and CDR2 SYDVKM. There are 16 residues in the CDR3. In DNA form, the CDR3 reads TGTGCCAGCAGCCATAACAGGGCTCTCTCCTACAATGAGCAGTTCTTC. Encoded protein: CASSHNRALSYNEQFF.

At least ten counts were recorded for this clonotype. The chain is built from TRBV6-1 and TRBJ2-7; tentative D call: TRBD2 (7 bases). Germline CDR1 and CDR2: MNHNS and SASEGT. CDR3 length equals 16 residues. V was pared by 2 bases and J by 6 bases, with 20 bases between. CDR3 sequence (DNA): TGTGCCAGCAGTGAAAGGGGGAGGGGATCCCTCCTCGAGCAGTACTTC. It codes for CASSERGRGSLLEQYF.

This clonotype has at least ten counts. V and J are TRBV11-2 and TRBJ2-5; D is uncertain. This CDR3 has 14 amino acids. V dropped 1 base and J dropped 7 bases, with 13 bases sitting between them. The V gene's germline CDR1 is SGHAT and CDR2 FQNNGV. The DNA for the CDR3 is TGTGCCAGCAGCTTAGGGGCCAGCCCGGGGACCCAGTACTTC. It specifies CASSLGASPGTQYF.

This clonotype was counted ten times or more. The V gene is TRBV28, the J gene TRBJ1-1; D remains unclear. The germline V gene has CDR1 MDHEN and CDR2 SYDVKM. V was cut by 6 bases and J by 1 base, with 9 bases left in between. The CDR3 loop spans 13 amino acids. The CDR3 DNA reads as TGTGCCAGCAGACCGACGGGGAACACTGAAGCTTTCTTT. Amino acids: CASRPTGNTEAFF.

This clonotype came up many times. The rearrangement links TRBV7-3 to TRBJ1-6, with D possibly TRBD1 on 6 matching bases. The CDR3 is made up of 16 amino acids. Trimming pared 3 bases from V and 3 bases from J, leaving 12 bases between. Germline V CDR1 and CDR2: SGHTA, FQGTGA. The CDR3 DNA is TGTGCCAGCAGCTTGGGGCCGGACAGCTATAATTCACCCCTCCACTTT. Amino acids: CASSLGPDSYNSPLHF.

At least ten counts were recorded for this clonotype. V gene TRBV19 combines with J gene TRBJ1-6; D is possibly TRBD1 (6 bases). Deletions cut 7 bases from V and 0 bases from J, with 10 bases between. The CDR3 is 15 residues long. The germline V gene encodes CDR1 LNHDA and CDR2 SQIVND (reference sequence). The CDR3 DNA is TGTGCCAGTACGCCGGACAGCTCCTATAATTCACCCCTCCACTTT. Protein: CASTPDSSYNSPLHF.

This clonotype has a handful of counts. CDR3 DNA sequence: TGCAGTGCTAGGGATGGCAGGTCCGGAAACACCATATATTTT. It specifies CSARDGRSGNTIYF. The V and J genes are TRBV20-1 and TRBJ1-3; D gene uncertain. Germline V lookup: CDR1 DFQATT, CDR2 SNEGSKA (reference sequence). The CDR3 length is 14 residues. The V and J ends lost 3 bases and 4 bases respectively, with 13 bases between them.

This clonotype showed up just a few times. The V gene is TRBV9, the J gene TRBJ2-7; TRBD2 matches 12 bases. The V and J ends lost 4 bases and 3 bases, in that order; junction bases with no gene match: 8. Germline CDR1 and CDR2: SGDLS and YYNGEE. The CDR3 runs to 16 residues. The CDR3 DNA is TGTGCCAGCAGCCCCACCCTAGCGGGAGGGGGCTACGAGCAGTACTTC. Protein: CASSPTLAGGGYEQYF.

This chain joins TRBV3-1 and TRBJ2-4; TRBD1 agrees at 9 bases. The CDR3 length is 15 residues. V lost 4 bases to trimming and J lost 6 bases; unmatched junction nucleotides: 7. Germline assignment: CDR1 LGHDT and CDR2 YNNKEL (reference sequence). This chain's CDR3 is CASSPRQGVRNIQYF. The CDR3 DNA reads TGTGCCAGCAGCCCCCGACAGGGGGTGAGAAACATTCAGTACTTC.